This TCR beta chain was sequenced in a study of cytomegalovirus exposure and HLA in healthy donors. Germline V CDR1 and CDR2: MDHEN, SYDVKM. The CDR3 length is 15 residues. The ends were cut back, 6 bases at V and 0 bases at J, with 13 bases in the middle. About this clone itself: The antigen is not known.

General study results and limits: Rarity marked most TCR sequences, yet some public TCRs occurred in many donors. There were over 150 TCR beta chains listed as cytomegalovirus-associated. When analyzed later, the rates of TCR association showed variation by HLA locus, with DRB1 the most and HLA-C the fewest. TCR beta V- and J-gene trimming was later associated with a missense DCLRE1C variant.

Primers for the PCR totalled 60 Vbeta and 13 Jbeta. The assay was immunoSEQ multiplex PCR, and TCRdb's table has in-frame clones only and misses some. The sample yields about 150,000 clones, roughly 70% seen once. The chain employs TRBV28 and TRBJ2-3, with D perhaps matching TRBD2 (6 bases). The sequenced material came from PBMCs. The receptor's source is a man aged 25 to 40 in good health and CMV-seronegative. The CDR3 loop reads CASSPGLRSTDTQYF. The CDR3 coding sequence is TGTGCCAGCAGCCCGGGACTTCGTAGCACAGATACGCAGTATTTT.